This T cell receptor (beta chain) was profiled in a study of T cells expressing NK-cell markers. About the research overall: Investigators obtained TCR beta repertoires from sorted CD3+CD56+NKG2C+, CD3+CD56+NKG2C- and CD3+CD56-NKG2C+ T cells.

TCRdb reprocessed the 5' RACE reads and reports one entry per CDR3 protein, with no DNA. The sample table includes 500,000 to 600,000 distinct CDR3 sequences. The CDR3 contains 16 residues. Material: blood T cells: a sorted CD56 or NKG2C T cell subset, CD4+ or CD8+ T cells, or bulk PBMC T cells (not recorded which). The clonotype was recovered from a man aged 18 to 29 in good health. This chain uses TRBV12-3 or TRBV12-4 with TRBJ1-3; TCRdb lists TRBD1, though no DNA is available to test this call. This chain's CDR3 is CASAMRGRITGNTIYF.